The present entry profiles one TCR beta chain with its context. Its antigen is unknown. The length of the CDR3 is 14 residues. Between the trimmed V and J ends, which lost 5 bases and 8 bases, there was a span of 16 bases. CDR1 MDHEN and CDR2 SYDVKM come from the germline V gene. The data stem from a study of T cells in localized non-small cell lung cancer. General study points: Adjacent uninvolved lung tissue had the highest T cell clonality, exceeding tumor. The study linked higher blood T cell density to longer overall survival. A median of about 60 of the top 100 tumor clones appeared in adjacent lung, which was paired and uninvolved. Sequencing, confined to only one tumor region, leaves heterogeneity possible.

The data were produced by immunoSEQ multiplex PCR, yet TCRdb's version contains in-frame clones alone and is incomplete. The sample has about 18,000 clones, about 83% seen once. The chain combines TRBV28 with TRBJ2-4, with D tentatively TRBD1 (5 bases). The specimen comprised peripheral blood, sampled before any cancer treatment. The TCR originated in a female donor aged 60 or older with stage I lung adenocarcinoma. DNA of the CDR3: TGTGCCAGCAGTCCCCCGGGCCCGACAGACATTCAGTACTTC. Its protein product is CASSPPGPTDIQYF.